This is a list of T cell receptor beta chains from one sample in a study of blood T cell repertoires in COVID-19. TCRdb keeps only in-frame clones here, not all; method: immunoSEQ multiplex PCR. The sample includes about 16,000 clones, approximately 88% of them seen just once. The source material was peripheral blood. The receptors come from a man between 60 and 75 years old with acute or convalescent COVID-19. Each CDR3 is given with its conserved first and last residue. D genes are given only for firm matches. The size entry is marked missing in some rows and otherwise reads once, few, many or a size class.

NA	TRBV7-3	TRBJ2-1	NA	CASRMGPSSYNEQFF	TGTGCCAGCAGGATGGGGCCCTCCTCCTACAATGAGCAGTTCTTC
NA	TRBV28	TRBJ1-1	NA	CASGEGGRQNTEAFF	TGTGCCAGCGGAGAAGGCGGAAGGCAGAACACTGAAGCTTTCTTT
NA	TRBV30	TRBJ1-4	NA	CAWMEVGRKKLFF	TGTGCCTGGATGGAGGTAGGACGGAAAAAACTGTTTTTT
TRBD2	TRBV2	TRBJ2-2	once	CASSRPGLATGELFF	TGTGCCAGCAGTAGACCGGGACTAGCCACCGGGGAGCTGTTTTTT
NA	TRBV11-2	TRBJ2-3	NA	CASRRVGASTDTQYF	TGTGCCAGCAGGAGGGTGGGGGCTAGCACAGATACGCAGTATTTT
TRBD1	TRBV27	TRBJ1-5	NA	CASGLGTVNQPQHF	TGTGCCAGCGGCCTTGGGACAGTCAATCAGCCCCAGCATTTT
TRBD2	TRBV6-1	TRBJ2-7	NA	CASSDLAGFSYEQYF	TGTGCCAGCAGTGACCTAGCGGGATTCTCCTACGAGCAGTACTTC
TRBD1	TRBV2	TRBJ1-5	NA	CASRGARGNNQPQHF	TGTGCCAGCAGGGGAGCCAGGGGGAACAATCAGCCCCAGCATTTT
NA	TRBV18	TRBJ2-7	NA	CASSPGVYEQYF	TGTGCCAGCTCACCGGGCGTTTACGAGCAGTACTTC
TRBD2	TRBV5-4	TRBJ2-5	NA	CASSGLAGKGGETQYF	TGTGCCAGCAGCGGACTAGCGGGAAAGGGCGGAGAGACCCAGTACTTC
NA	TRBV28	TRBJ2-7	NA	CATQSGAGVLYEQYF	TGTGCCACCCAGTCAGGGGCAGGGGTTTTGTACGAGCAGTACTTC
TRBD2	TRBV7-9	TRBJ2-5	NA	CASSAASGRPETQYF	TGTGCCAGCAGCGCCGCTAGCGGGAGGCCAGAGACCCAGTACTTC
NA	TRBV11-2	TRBJ1-1	NA	CASSLEKGGLTEAFF	TGTGCCAGCAGCTTAGAAAAGGGCGGGCTCACTGAAGCTTTCTTT
TRBD1	TRBV28	TRBJ1-6	NA	CASSPTGNNSPLHF	TGTGCCAGCAGTCCGACAGGGAATAATTCACCCCTCCACTTT
TRBD1	TRBV20-1	TRBJ2-7	NA	CSASWGTGQGSEQYF	TGCAGTGCTAGTTGGGGGACAGGTCAGGGGTCCGAGCAGTACTTC
NA	TRBV6-5	TRBJ1-3	NA	CASSRGISGNTIYF	TGTGCCAGCAGCCGGGGGATTTCTGGAAACACCATATATTTT
TRBD1	TRBV5-1	TRBJ2-1	once	CASSPGTGGALSSYNEQFF	TGCGCCAGCAGTCCCGGGACAGGGGGAGCCCTAAGCTCCTACAATGAGCAGTTCTTC
TRBD2	TRBV10-3	TRBJ2-3	NA	CAISDQTSGGFPSTDTQYF	TGTGCCATCAGTGACCAGACTAGCGGGGGGTTCCCTAGCACAGATACGCAGTATTTT
TRBD1	TRBV23-1	TRBJ1-5	NA	CASSPGTGAPSYSNQPQHF	TGCGCCAGCAGCCCCGGGACAGGGGCTCCCTCGTATAGCAATCAGCCCCAGCATTTT
NA	TRBV28	TRBJ1-2	NA	CASSLGRGNGYTF	TGTGCCAGCAGTTTAGGGAGGGGGAATGGCTACACCTTC
NA	TRBV7-2	TRBJ1-5	NA	CASSLDRGNQPQHF	TGTGCCAGCAGCTTAGATCGGGGGAATCAGCCCCAGCATTTT
NA	TRBV3-1/TRBV3-2	TRBJ2-5	NA	CASSFGWRGVETQYF	TGTGCCAGCAGCTTCGGGTGGCGCGGCGTGGAGACCCAGTACTTC
TRBD1	TRBV5-1	TRBJ2-7	NA	CASSVRGQGLGEQYF	TGCGCCAGCAGTGTGCGTGGACAGGGGTTGGGCGAGCAGTACTTC